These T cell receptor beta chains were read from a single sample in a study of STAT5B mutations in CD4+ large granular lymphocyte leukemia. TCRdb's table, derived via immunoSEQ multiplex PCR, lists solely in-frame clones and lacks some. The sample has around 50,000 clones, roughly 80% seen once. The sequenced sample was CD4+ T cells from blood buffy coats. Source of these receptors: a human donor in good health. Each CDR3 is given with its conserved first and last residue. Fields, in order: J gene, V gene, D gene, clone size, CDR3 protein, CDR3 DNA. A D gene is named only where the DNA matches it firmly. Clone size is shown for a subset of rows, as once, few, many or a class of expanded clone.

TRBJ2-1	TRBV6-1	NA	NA	CASLSGRIGSDEQFF	TGTGCCAGCCTCTCGGGGCGGATCGGGAGCGATGAGCAGTTCTTC
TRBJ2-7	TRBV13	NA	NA	CASSLERQAQYF	TGTGCCAGCAGCTTAGAAAGGCAAGCGCAGTACTTC
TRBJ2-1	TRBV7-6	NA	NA	CASSYRAVYNEQFF	TGTGCCAGCAGCTACCGGGCCGTTTACAATGAGCAGTTCTTC
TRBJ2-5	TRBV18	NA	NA	CASSGEAQETQYF	TGTGCCAGCTCAGGGGAGGCCCAAGAGACCCAGTACTTC
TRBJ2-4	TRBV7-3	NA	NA	CASSQDSRAKNIQYF	TGTGCCAGCAGCCAGGACAGCCGAGCCAAAAACATTCAGTACTTC
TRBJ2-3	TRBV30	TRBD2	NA	CADKTSGRSATDTQYF	TGTGCCGACAAAACGAGCGGGAGGTCGGCCACAGATACGCAGTATTTT
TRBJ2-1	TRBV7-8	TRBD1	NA	CASSLGQAIINNEQFF	TGTGCCAGCAGCCTGGGACAGGCGATAATAAACAATGAGCAGTTCTTC
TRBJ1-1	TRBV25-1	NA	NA	CASSESRGLGEAFF	TGTGCCAGCAGTGAATCCCGAGGACTAGGTGAAGCTTTCTTT
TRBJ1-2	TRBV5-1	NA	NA	CASSLGEPGYGYTF	TGCGCCAGCAGCTTAGGGGAACCAGGCTATGGCTACACCTTC
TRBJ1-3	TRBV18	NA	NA	CASSPRGTGNTIYF	TGTGCCAGCTCACCCAGGGGAACTGGAAACACCATATATTTT
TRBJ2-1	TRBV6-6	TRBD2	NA	CASSSLAGNNEQFF	TGTGCCAGCAGCTCGCTAGCGGGGAACAATGAGCAGTTCTTC
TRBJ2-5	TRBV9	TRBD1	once	CASSVDRGHQETQYF	TGTGCCAGCAGCGTGGACAGGGGGCACCAAGAGACCCAGTACTTC
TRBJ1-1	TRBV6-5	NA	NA	CASSYRHKNTEAFF	TGTGCCAGCAGTTACCGGCACAAGAACACTGAAGCTTTCTTT
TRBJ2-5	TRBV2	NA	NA	CASGGETQYF	TGTGCCAGCGGGGGGGAGACCCAGTACTTC
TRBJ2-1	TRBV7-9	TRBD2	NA	CASSLAAGEQFF	TGTGCCAGCAGCTTAGCAGCGGGGGAGCAGTTCTTC
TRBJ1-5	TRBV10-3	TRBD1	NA	CAIKGQGNQPQHF	TGTGCCATCAAGGGACAGGGAAATCAGCCCCAGCATTTT
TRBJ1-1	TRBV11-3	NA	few	CASSVHMNTEAFF	TGTGCCAGCAGCGTTCATATGAACACTGAAGCTTTCTTT
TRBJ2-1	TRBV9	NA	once	CASSVESRRAYNEQFF	TGTGCCAGCAGCGTAGAGAGTCGGAGGGCCTACAATGAGCAGTTCTTC
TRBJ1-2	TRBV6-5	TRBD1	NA	CASSYSGQANYGYTF	TGTGCCAGCAGTTACTCGGGACAGGCCAACTATGGCTACACCTTC